This T cell receptor beta chain was sequenced in a study of glioma-infiltrating T cells. The CDR3 is 14 residues long. CDR1 MNHEY and CDR2 SVGEGT come from the germline V gene. In regard to this clonotype: What it binds is unknown. An end of the junction does not agree with germline; a read error may underlie this.

Amplification of TCR alpha and beta CDR3 regions from RNA used iRepertoire nested multiplex PCR. Tissue mRNA or PBMC total RNA, roughly 100-400 ng, went into one-step reverse transcription and amplification. TCRdb re-analysed the multiplex PCR reads in MiXCR, keeping a single row per CDR3 protein. The sample contains around 190,000 distinct CDR3 sequences, more than 35% of which appear only once. Study results and limitations: Very few CDR3 sequences were shared between tissue and blood. Tissue-blood divergence was below expectation in non-neoplastic patients, above in gliomas.

The specimen sequenced was glioma tissue, nonneoplastic brain tissue, or PBMCs (not recorded which). The TCR was taken from a human donor with low-grade glioma or glioblastoma, undergoing nonglioma brain surgery, or in good health (not recorded which). The J gene is TRBJ2-6, the V gene TRBV6-2 or TRBV6-3, with D unresolved. This CDR3 is CASSSISWANVLTF. As DNA, the CDR3 is TGTGCCAGCAGTTCAATCTCTTGGGCCAACGTCCTGACTTTC.